This T cell receptor beta chain derives from a study of shared clonotypes between healthy human individuals. Turning to the study itself: CD4 naive and CD4 memory each took three plates per donor, while CD8 naive took two and CD8 memory one.

About this clone itself: Antigen unknown.

The input for sorted-subset replicate PCRs was approximately 210 ng DNA, about 30,000 T cell genomes. Measured with immunoSEQ multiplex PCR; TCRdb has only the in-frame clones, and not every one. The sample consists of over a million clones, 95% to 99% of them appearing once. CDR3 size: 19 residues. Trimming removed 4 bases from V and 3 bases from J; junction bases left unmatched: 19. Germline V CDR1 and CDR2: SGHRS, YFSETQ. Study-level points and caveats: Tissue TCR repertoires likely differ from these blood-only repertoires. Since donors were few, the genetic and exposure-history diversity represented was limited.

Sequenced sample: naive CD4+ T cells sorted from blood. Subset here: CD45RA+ positively selected. The clonotype originates from a young man in good health. The rearrangement joins TRBV5-1 to TRBJ2-7; the match to TRBD1 covers 10 bases. The CDR3 sequence is CASSPISWGPGQGNYEQYF. The DNA of the CDR3 is TGCGCCAGCAGCCCAATTAGTTGGGGTCCGGGACAGGGGAACTACGAGCAGTACTTC.